The TCR beta chain described here comes from a study of blood T cell repertoires in COVID-19. Background on the study: Donors in the United States, Italy and Spain gave samples during acute or convalescent COVID-19. Sources were T cells, B-cell-depleted T cells, or PBMCs; the material itself was cDNA or gDNA.

The CDR3 spans 14 residues. CDR1 and CDR2 from the germline V gene are KGHDR and SFDVKD. Trimming pared 1 base from V and 13 bases from J, leaving 18 bases between. As originally analysed: Amplification of reference gene primers provided the estimated nucleated cell counts. The repertoire was sequenced with immunoSEQ multiplex PCR; TCRdb's copy has only in-frame clones and lacks some. V and J calls and clone size follow that table, whereas D and trimming were derived from the DNA. The table lists about 210,000 clones, 70% to 90% of them singletons. This chain joins TRBV24-1 and TRBJ1-2; unclear D gene. This receptor was taken from a woman aged 40 to 50 with acute or convalescent COVID-19. The sequencing input was peripheral blood. The CDR3 here is CATSDFSLAWAGTF. DNA of the CDR3: TGTGCCACCAGTGATTTCTCCCTTGCGTGGGCAGGCACCTTC.